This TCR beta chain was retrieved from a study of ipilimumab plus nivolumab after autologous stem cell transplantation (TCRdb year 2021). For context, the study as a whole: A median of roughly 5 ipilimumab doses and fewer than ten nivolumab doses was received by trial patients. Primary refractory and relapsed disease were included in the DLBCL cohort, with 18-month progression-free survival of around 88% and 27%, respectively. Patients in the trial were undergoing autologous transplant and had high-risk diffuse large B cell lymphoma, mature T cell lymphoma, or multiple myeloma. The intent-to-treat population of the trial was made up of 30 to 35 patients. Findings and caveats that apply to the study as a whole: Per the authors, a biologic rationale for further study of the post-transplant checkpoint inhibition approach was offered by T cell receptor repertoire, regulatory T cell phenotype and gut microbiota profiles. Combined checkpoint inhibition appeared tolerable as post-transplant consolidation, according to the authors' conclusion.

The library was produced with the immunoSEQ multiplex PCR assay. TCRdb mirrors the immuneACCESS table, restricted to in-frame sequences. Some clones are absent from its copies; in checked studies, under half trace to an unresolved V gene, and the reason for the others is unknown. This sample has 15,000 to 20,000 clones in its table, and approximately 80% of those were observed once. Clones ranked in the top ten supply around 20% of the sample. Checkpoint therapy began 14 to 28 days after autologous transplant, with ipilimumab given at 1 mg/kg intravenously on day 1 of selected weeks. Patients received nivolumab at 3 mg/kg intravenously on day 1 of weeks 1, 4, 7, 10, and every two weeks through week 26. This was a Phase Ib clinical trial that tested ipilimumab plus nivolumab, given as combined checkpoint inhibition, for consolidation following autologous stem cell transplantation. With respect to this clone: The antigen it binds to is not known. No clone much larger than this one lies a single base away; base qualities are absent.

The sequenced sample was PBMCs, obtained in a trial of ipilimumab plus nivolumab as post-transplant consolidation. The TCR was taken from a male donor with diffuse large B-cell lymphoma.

The CDR3 amino acid sequence is: CASSHPLGGYTF. In nucleotide form, the sequence is TGCGCCAGCAGCCACCCACTCGGAGGCTACACCTTC. Rearrangement joined TRBV4-1 to TRBJ1-2; the D gene cannot be named for sure. Taken from cysteine to phenylalanine, the CDR3 has 12 residues. This entry keeps only the CDR3 DNA: 36 bases, framed from base 1. The germline ends are 10 bases apart after V is trimmed by 3 bases and J by 8 bases. CDR1 and CDR2, looked up from the germline V gene, are MGHRA and YSYEKL.